This passage covers 2 T cell receptor beta chains from one sample sequenced in a study of blood T cell repertoires in COVID-19. The table came from immunoSEQ multiplex PCR; TCRdb's copy has only in-frame clones and leaves some out. The sample lists roughly 88,000 clones; approximately 90% were seen once. Sequencing was performed on peripheral blood. Receptors were obtained from a woman aged 55-69 years with COVID-19, enrolled during active disease.

The J gene is TRBJ1-1, the V gene TRBV3-1 (or the pseudogene TRBV3-2); no definite D call. The CDR3 contains 12 residues. The V gene lost 4 bases and the J gene lost 6 bases, with 9 bases spanning the gap. Germline values: CDR1 LGHDT, CDR2 YNNKEL (reference sequence). Here the CDR3 reads CASSPREPEAFF. Written as DNA, the CDR3 is TGTGCCAGCAGCCCCCGGGAGCCTGAAGCTTTCTTT.

This chain links TRBV4-3 with TRBJ2-1; D might be TRBD2 (5 bases). The CDR3 has 16 residues. Trimming removed 0 bases from V and 0 bases from J, with 9 bases in between. Per the germline V gene, CDR1 is LGHNA and CDR2 is YSLEER. CDR3 nucleotide sequence: TGCGCCAGCAGCCAAGAGCTGGGGAGCTCCTACAATGAGCAGTTCTTC. It specifies CASSQELGSSYNEQFF.